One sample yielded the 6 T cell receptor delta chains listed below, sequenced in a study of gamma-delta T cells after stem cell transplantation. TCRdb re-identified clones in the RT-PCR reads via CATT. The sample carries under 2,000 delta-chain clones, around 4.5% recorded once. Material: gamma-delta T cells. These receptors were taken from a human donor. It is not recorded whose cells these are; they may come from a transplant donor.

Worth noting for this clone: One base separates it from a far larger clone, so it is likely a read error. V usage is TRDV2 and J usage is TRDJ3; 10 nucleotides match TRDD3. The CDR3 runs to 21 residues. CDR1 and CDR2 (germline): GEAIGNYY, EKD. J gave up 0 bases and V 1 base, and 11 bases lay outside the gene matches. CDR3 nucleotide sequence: TGTGCCTGTGACACGTCCGGGGCTGGGGGATATGGCTCCTGGGACACCCGACAGATGTTTTTC. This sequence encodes CACDTSGAGGYGSWDTRQMFF.

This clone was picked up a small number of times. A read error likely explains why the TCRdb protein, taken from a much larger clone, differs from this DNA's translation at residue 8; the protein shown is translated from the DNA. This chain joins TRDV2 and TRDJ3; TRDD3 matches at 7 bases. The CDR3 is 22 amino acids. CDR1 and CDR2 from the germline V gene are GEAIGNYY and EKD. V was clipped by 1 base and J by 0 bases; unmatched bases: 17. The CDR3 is CACDTWGMGDDRSSWDTRQMFF. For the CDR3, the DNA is TGTGCCTGTGACACTTGGGGAATGGGGGACGACCGGAGCTCCTGGGACACCCGACAGATGTTTTTC.

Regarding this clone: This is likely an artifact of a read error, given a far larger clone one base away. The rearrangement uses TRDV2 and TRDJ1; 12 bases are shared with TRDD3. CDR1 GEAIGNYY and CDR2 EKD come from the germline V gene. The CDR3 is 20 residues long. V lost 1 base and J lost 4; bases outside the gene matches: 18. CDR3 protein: CACDTVAGGYARNPVDKLIF. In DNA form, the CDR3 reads TGTGCCTGTGACACGGTAGCTGGGGGATACGCCCGGAACCCTGTCGATAAACTCATCTTT.

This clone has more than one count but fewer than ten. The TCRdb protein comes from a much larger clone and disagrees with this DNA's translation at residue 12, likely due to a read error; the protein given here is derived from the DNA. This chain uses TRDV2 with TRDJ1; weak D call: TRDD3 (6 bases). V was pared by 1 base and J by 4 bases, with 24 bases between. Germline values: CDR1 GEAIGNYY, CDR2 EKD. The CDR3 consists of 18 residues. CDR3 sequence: CACDTVPGVQHGSDKLIF. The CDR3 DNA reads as TGTGCCTGTGACACGGTACCTGGGGTTCAACATGGGAGCGATAAACTCATCTTT.

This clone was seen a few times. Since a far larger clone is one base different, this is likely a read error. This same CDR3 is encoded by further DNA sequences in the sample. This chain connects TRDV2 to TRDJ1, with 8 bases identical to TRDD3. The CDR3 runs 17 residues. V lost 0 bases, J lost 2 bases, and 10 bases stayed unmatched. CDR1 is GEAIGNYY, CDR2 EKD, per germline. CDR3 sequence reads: CACDTLGEKVYTDKLIF. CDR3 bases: TGTGCCTGTGACACCCTGGGGGAGAAGGTGTATACCGATAAACTCATCTTT.

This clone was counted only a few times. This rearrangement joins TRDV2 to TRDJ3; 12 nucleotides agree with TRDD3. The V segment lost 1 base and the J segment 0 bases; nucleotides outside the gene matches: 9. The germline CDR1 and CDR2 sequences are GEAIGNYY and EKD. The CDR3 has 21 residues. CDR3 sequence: CACDTILGDTPSSWDTRQMFF. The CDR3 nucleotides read TGTGCCTGTGACACAATACTGGGGGATACCCCTAGCTCCTGGGACACCCGACAGATGTTTTTC.